This T cell receptor beta chain stems from a study of vaccination and CD4 T cells after COVID-19. Treatment of the sample: 10-day PBMC culture with coronavirus spike peptide pools or control peptides (ViraFEST assay). As to this clonotype: Its antigen remains unidentified.

At the Johns Hopkins FTIC core, DNA taken from cultured CD4+ T cells was sequenced by way of the Oncomine TCR Beta short-read assay. TCRdb reprocessed the PCR reads via MiXCR and lists one record per CDR3 protein. This sample yields some 7,400 distinct CDR3 sequences, of which 45% to 50% are seen a single time; 15% to 25% belongs to the top ten. V was clipped by 5 bases and J by 2 bases, with 16 bases between them. Looked up from germline, CDR1 is MNHEY and CDR2 is SVGEGT. The CDR3 has 16 residues. The specimen sequenced was CD4+ T cells from blood, cultured in vitro. This chain joins TRBV6-2 or TRBV6-3 and TRBJ1-5, with D uncertain. The TCR originated in a human donor who had recovered from COVID-19. Here the CDR3 DNA reads TGTGCCAGCAGTCGAGACCGGACGAACGGCAATCAGCCCCAGCATTTT. Protein: CASSRDRTNGNQPQHF.